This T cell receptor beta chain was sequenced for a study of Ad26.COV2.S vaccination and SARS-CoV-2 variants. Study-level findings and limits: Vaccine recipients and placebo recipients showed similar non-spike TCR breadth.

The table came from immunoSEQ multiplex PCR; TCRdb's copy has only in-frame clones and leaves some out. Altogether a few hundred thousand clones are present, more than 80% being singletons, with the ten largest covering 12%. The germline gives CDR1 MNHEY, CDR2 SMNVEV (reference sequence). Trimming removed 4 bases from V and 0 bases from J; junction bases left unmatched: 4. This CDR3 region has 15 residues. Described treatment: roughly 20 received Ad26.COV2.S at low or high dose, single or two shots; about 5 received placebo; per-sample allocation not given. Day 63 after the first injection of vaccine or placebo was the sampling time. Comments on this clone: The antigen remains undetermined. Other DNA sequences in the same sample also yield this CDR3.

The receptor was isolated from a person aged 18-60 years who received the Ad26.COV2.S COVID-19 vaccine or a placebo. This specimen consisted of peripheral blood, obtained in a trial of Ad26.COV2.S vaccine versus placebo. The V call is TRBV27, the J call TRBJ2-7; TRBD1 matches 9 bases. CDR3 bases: TGTGCCAGCAGTTCGGACAGGGGACACTCCTACGAGCAGTACTTC. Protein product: CASSSDRGHSYEQYF.